Many counts were recorded for the clone carrying this T cell receptor beta chain. Preparation of the TCRbeta library involved a method that used unique molecular identifiers. A single record per CDR3 protein comes from TCRdb applying MiXCR to the PCR reads. The sample includes about 110,000 distinct CDR3 sequences, 10% of them seen just once. This entry is derived from a study of T-cell reconstitution after alpha-beta-depleted transplantation in children. The CDR3 runs 15 residues. CDR1 is SGHRS, CDR2 YFSETQ, per germline. The junction had 5 bases not matched to a gene; V was cut back by 3 bases and J by 1 base.

The V and J genes are TRBV5-1 and TRBJ2-5, with 8 bases lining up with TRBD2. The sequencing used PBMCs from the stem cell graft donor, collected from the stem cell graft. This TCR came from a human donor who donated a stem cell graft to a child with acute lymphoblastic leukemia. The CDR3 protein is CASSSGTRLQETQYF. As DNA, the CDR3 is TGCGCCAGCAGCTCCGGGACTAGACTCCAAGAGACCCAGTACTTC.